The rows below give T cell receptor beta chains drawn from one sample of a study of T cell repertoires in cytomegalovirus infection. Using its own MiXCR run on the reads, TCRdb lists one record per CDR3 protein. The data show about 220,000 distinct CDR3 sequences, less than 50% seen once. These receptors are not linked to any known antigen. Sequenced material: CD8+ T cells from cultured PBMCs, taken from culture after CMV antigen stimulation. The receptors shown here come from a human donor in good health (CMV status not recorded). Some clones in this sample may be carry-over from other donors' samples. Both conserved end residues are part of each CDR3. A D gene is named only where the DNA matches it firmly. Not every row has a clone size; where given, it reads once, few, many or a size class.

D gene: TRBD2
clone size: few
J gene: TRBJ2-2
V gene: TRBV11-2
CDR3 protein: CASSGYQTSGSNTGELFF
CDR3 DNA: TGTGCCAGCAGCGGTTACCAGACTAGCGGGAGCAATACCGGGGAGCTGTTTTTT

D gene: TRBD2
clone size: once
J gene: TRBJ2-5
V gene: TRBV19
CDR3 protein: CASSPPGTSKETQYF
CDR3 DNA: TGTGCCAGTAGTCCGCCCGGGACTAGTAAAGAGACCCAGTACTTC

D gene: -
clone size: -
J gene: TRBJ1-1
V gene: TRBV6-5
CDR3 protein: CASSYSARGATEAFF
CDR3 DNA: TGTGCCAGCAGTTACTCGGCCAGGGGTGCCACTGAAGCTTTCTTT

D gene: -
clone size: -
J gene: TRBJ2-4
V gene: TRBV7-9
CDR3 protein: CASTPPGAKNIQYF
CDR3 DNA: TGTGCCAGCACCCCACCCGGAGCCAAAAACATTCAGTACTTC

D gene: -
clone size: -
J gene: TRBJ2-1
V gene: TRBV27
CDR3 protein: CASSLYGNEQFF
CDR3 DNA: TGTGCCAGCAGTTTATACGGCAATGAGCAGTTCTTC

D gene: TRBD1
clone size: -
J gene: TRBJ1-2
V gene: TRBV12-3/TRBV12-4
CDR3 protein: CASSLGQIPGYGYTF
CDR3 DNA: TGTGCCAGCAGTTTGGGACAGATTCCTGGTTATGGCTACACCTTC

D gene: -
clone size: -
J gene: TRBJ2-5
V gene: TRBV20-1
CDR3 protein: CSARDFERSETQYF
CDR3 DNA: TGCAGTGCTAGAGATTTCGAGAGGTCAGAGACCCAGTACTTC

D gene: -
clone size: -
J gene: TRBJ2-3
V gene: TRBV7-2
CDR3 protein: CASSSQRDTDRNTQYF
CDR3 DNA: TGTGCCAGCAGCTCGCAGCGGGACACCGATCGAAATACGCAGTATTTT

D gene: TRBD2
clone size: many
J gene: TRBJ2-1
V gene: TRBV7-8
CDR3 protein: CASSLELAAYNEQFF
CDR3 DNA: TGTGCCAGCAGCTTAGAACTAGCGGCCTACAATGAGCAGTTCTTC

D gene: TRBD2
clone size: once
J gene: TRBJ2-1
V gene: TRBV27
CDR3 protein: CASRPSGFNEQFF
CDR3 DNA: TGTGCCAGCAGGCCTAGCGGATTCAATGAGCAGTTCTTC

D gene: -
clone size: few
J gene: TRBJ2-7
V gene: TRBV7-9
CDR3 protein: CATDGLASYEQYF
CDR3 DNA: TGTGCCACCGATGGGCTAGCGAGCTACGAGCAGTACTTC

D gene: -
clone size: few
J gene: TRBJ2-7
V gene: TRBV7-2
CDR3 protein: CASSLAGVSREQYF
CDR3 DNA: TGTGCCAGCAGCTTAGCGGGAGTCTCTAGGGAGCAGTACTTC

D gene: -
clone size: -
J gene: TRBJ2-2
V gene: TRBV7-3
CDR3 protein: CASSLYKDRKTGELFF
CDR3 DNA: TGTGCAAGCAGCTTATATAAGGACCGGAAAACCGGGGAGCTGTTTTTT

D gene: TRBD1
clone size: -
J gene: TRBJ2-5
V gene: TRBV7-9
CDR3 protein: CASSGRDRIRETQYF
CDR3 DNA: TGTGCCAGCAGCGGCCGGGACAGGATTCGGGAGACCCAGTACTTC

D gene: TRBD1
clone size: -
J gene: TRBJ2-3
V gene: TRBV27
CDR3 protein: CASSSGQGPDTQYF
CDR3 DNA: TGTGCCAGCAGTTCAGGACAGGGCCCAGATACGCAGTATTTT

D gene: TRBD1
clone size: many
J gene: TRBJ1-1
V gene: TRBV27
CDR3 protein: CASSRITGVEAFF
CDR3 DNA: TGTGCCAGCAGTAGAATAACAGGGGTGGAAGCTTTCTTT

D gene: -
clone size: -
J gene: TRBJ1-6
V gene: TRBV5-4
CDR3 protein: CASSAGPLEGSPLHF
CDR3 DNA: TGTGCCAGCAGCGCGGGACCTCTTGAGGGTTCACCCCTCCACTTT

D gene: TRBD2
clone size: -
J gene: TRBJ2-7
V gene: TRBV6-6
CDR3 protein: CASSQPGRDYEQYF
CDR3 DNA: TGTGCCAGCAGTCAACCCGGGAGGGACTACGAGCAGTACTTC

D gene: -
clone size: -
J gene: TRBJ2-1
V gene: TRBV18
CDR3 protein: CASSRGYEQFF
CDR3 DNA: TGTGCCAGCTCACGGGGGTATGAGCAGTTCTTC

D gene: -
clone size: -
J gene: TRBJ1-1
V gene: TRBV7-2
CDR3 protein: CASSPSVGLMNTEAFF
CDR3 DNA: TGTGCCAGCAGCCCTAGTGTAGGCCTAATGAACACTGAAGCTTTCTTT

D gene: -
clone size: few
J gene: TRBJ1-3
V gene: TRBV29-1
CDR3 protein: CSAELGGRSGNTIYF
CDR3 DNA: TGCAGCGCCGAACTAGGGGGAAGGTCTGGAAACACCATATATTTT

D gene: TRBD2
clone size: few
J gene: TRBJ2-7
V gene: TRBV7-2
CDR3 protein: CASSLTSGEAYEQYF
CDR3 DNA: TGTGCCAGCAGCCTAACTAGCGGGGAGGCCTACGAGCAGTACTTC

D gene: -
clone size: -
J gene: TRBJ1-1
V gene: TRBV5-4
CDR3 protein: CASSPRGISQRGNTEAFF
CDR3 DNA: TGTGCCAGCAGCCCACGTGGTATTTCGCAGCGAGGGAACACTGAAGCTTTCTTT

D gene: -
clone size: -
J gene: TRBJ2-1
V gene: TRBV9
CDR3 protein: CASSVVGRSSYNEQFF
CDR3 DNA: TGTGCCAGCAGCGTAGTCGGCAGATCCTCCTACAATGAGCAGTTCTTC

D gene: -
clone size: few
J gene: TRBJ2-7
V gene: TRBV2
CDR3 protein: CASRGGGQLPHEQYF
CDR3 DNA: TGTGCCAGCAGAGGAGGGGGACAGCTTCCCCACGAGCAGTACTTC

D gene: -
clone size: -
J gene: TRBJ2-6
V gene: TRBV6-4
CDR3 protein: CARSDVSSGANVLTF
CDR3 DNA: TGTGCCAGAAGTGATGTCAGCTCTGGGGCCAACGTCCTGACTTTC

D gene: TRBD2
clone size: -
J gene: TRBJ2-3
V gene: TRBV4-1
CDR3 protein: CASSQDGVAGGESDTQYF
CDR3 DNA: TGCGCCAGCAGCCAAGACGGGGTAGCGGGGGGTGAGTCAGATACGCAGTATTTT

D gene: -
clone size: -
J gene: TRBJ1-2
V gene: TRBV28
CDR3 protein: CASGSTVDYGYTF
CDR3 DNA: TGTGCCAGCGGATCGACAGTCGACTATGGCTACACCTTC

D gene: TRBD1
clone size: -
J gene: TRBJ2-1
V gene: TRBV27
CDR3 protein: CASTFGRGIRNEQFF
CDR3 DNA: TGTGCCAGCACTTTCGGCAGGGGGATTCGCAATGAGCAGTTCTTC

D gene: -
clone size: many
J gene: TRBJ1-1
V gene: TRBV27
CDR3 protein: CASSLGGNTEAFF
CDR3 DNA: TGTGCCAGCAGCTTGGGGGGGAACACTGAAGCTTTCTTT

D gene: TRBD1
clone size: -
J gene: TRBJ2-7
V gene: TRBV28
CDR3 protein: CASSFDRTGAYEQYF
CDR3 DNA: TGTGCCAGCAGTTTTGATCGGACAGGGGCCTACGAGCAGTACTTC

D gene: TRBD1
clone size: -
J gene: TRBJ2-3
V gene: TRBV7-3
CDR3 protein: CASRTGITDTQYF
CDR3 DNA: TGTGCCAGCCGGACAGGAATAACAGATACGCAGTATTTT

D gene: -
clone size: -
J gene: TRBJ2-7
V gene: TRBV11-2
CDR3 protein: CASRMWGAQEQYF
CDR3 DNA: TGTGCCAGCAGGATGTGGGGGGCGCAGGAGCAGTACTTC

D gene: TRBD1
clone size: few
J gene: TRBJ1-2
V gene: TRBV7-6
CDR3 protein: CASSPRQGLRGYTF
CDR3 DNA: TGTGCCAGCAGCCCCAGACAGGGGTTGCGTGGCTACACCTTC

D gene: TRBD2
clone size: -
J gene: TRBJ2-3
V gene: TRBV7-9
CDR3 protein: CASSLGTSGLTDTQYF
CDR3 DNA: TGTGCCAGCAGCTTGGGGACTAGCGGCCTCACAGATACGCAGTATTTT

D gene: -
clone size: -
J gene: TRBJ2-2
V gene: TRBV27
CDR3 protein: CASSLLLADPGTGELFF
CDR3 DNA: TGTGCCAGCAGTTTACTTCTAGCCGACCCCGGGACCGGGGAGCTGTTTTTT

D gene: -
clone size: -
J gene: TRBJ1-6
V gene: TRBV6-2/TRBV6-3
CDR3 protein: CASSYSSPPDPPLHF
CDR3 DNA: TGTGCCAGCAGTTACTCGAGCCCCCCGGATCCACCCCTCCACTTT

D gene: TRBD1
clone size: -
J gene: TRBJ2-7
V gene: TRBV20-1
CDR3 protein: CSATGTGGFEQYF
CDR3 DNA: TGCAGTGCTACCGGGACAGGGGGCTTCGAGCAGTACTTC

D gene: TRBD2
clone size: many
J gene: TRBJ2-5
V gene: TRBV7-3
CDR3 protein: CASSPSGGLGETQYF
CDR3 DNA: TGTGCCAGCAGCCCCAGCGGGGGCCTGGGGGAGACCCAGTACTTC

D gene: TRBD2
clone size: -
J gene: TRBJ2-4
V gene: TRBV12-3/TRBV12-4
CDR3 protein: CASSLAGREGRVTQYF
CDR3 DNA: TGTGCCAGCAGTTTAGCGGGTCGGGAGGGCCGTGTCACTCAGTACTTC

D gene: -
clone size: few
J gene: TRBJ1-3
V gene: TRBV28
CDR3 protein: CASSDASSGNTIYF
CDR3 DNA: TGTGCCAGTTCGGACGCGAGCTCTGGAAACACCATATATTTT

D gene: TRBD2
clone size: -
J gene: TRBJ2-1
V gene: TRBV6-2/TRBV6-3
CDR3 protein: CASSYSKLAGSYNEQFF
CDR3 DNA: TGTGCCAGCAGTTACTCGAAACTAGCGGGGAGTTACAATGAGCAGTTCTTC